These 13 T cell receptor beta chains were all obtained from the same sample, sequenced in a study of blood T cell repertoires in COVID-19. TCRdb keeps only in-frame clones here, not all; method: immunoSEQ multiplex PCR. The table lists fewer than 250,000 clones, 80% to 90% of them singletons. Sequenced: peripheral blood. These receptors were obtained from a woman older than 75 with COVID-19, enrolled during active disease.

This chain joins TRBV7-8 and TRBJ2-7, with D perhaps matching TRBD1 (5 bases). This CDR3 contains 14 residues. Trimming left V 1 base short and J 4 bases short, with 11 bases between. CDR1 SGHVS and CDR2 FQNEAQ come from the germline V gene. CDR3 amino acids: CASSLDSRQYEQYV. The DNA of the CDR3 is TGTGCCAGCAGCTTAGACTCCAGACAGTACGAGCAGTACGTC.

The chain combines TRBV3-1 (or the pseudogene TRBV3-2) with TRBJ2-7; 8 nucleotides agree with TRBD2. The length of the CDR3 is 15 residues. CDR1 and CDR2 (germline): LGHDT, YNNKEL (reference sequence). The junction had 8 bases not matched to a gene; V was cut back by 4 bases and J by 3 bases. The DNA for the CDR3 is TGTGCCAGCAGCCGCCCTCGGGGGGGTAGCTACGAGCAGTACTTC. Translation: CASSRPRGGSYEQYF.

The rearrangement links TRBV5-1 to TRBJ1-5; D ambiguous. Germline V gives CDR1 SGHRS, CDR2 YFSETQ. V gave up 5 bases and J gave up 4 bases, with 16 bases separating them. The CDR3 is made up of 15 amino acids. This CDR3 is CASSSGPPGNQPQHF. In nucleotides, the CDR3 is TGCGCCAGCAGTTCCGGACCTCCGGGGAATCAGCCCCAGCATTTT.

This chain uses TRBV5-8 with TRBJ1-4, with 7 bases aligning to TRBD1. With 2 bases clipped from V and 8 bases from J, the junction kept 6 bases outside the gene matches. The CDR3 covers 14 residues. Germline V lookup: CDR1 SGHTS, CDR2 YDEGEE. The CDR3 DNA reads as TGTGCCAGCAGCTTCGACAGGGAGACAGAAAAACTGTTTTTT. Amino acids: CASSFDRETEKLFF.

The rearrangement joins TRBV19 to TRBJ2-6; 7 bases are shared with TRBD1. V lost 2 bases and J lost 2; bases outside the gene matches: 6. CDR1 and CDR2 from the germline V gene are LNHDA and SQIVND (reference sequence). The CDR3 is made up of 17 amino acids. The CDR3 DNA follows: TGTGCCAGTAGTATATCGACAGGGTTCACTGGGGCCAACGTCCTGACTTTC. Amino acids: CASSISTGFTGANVLTF.

This chain joins TRBV6-5 and TRBJ2-1, with 11 bases matching TRBD2. The V gene's germline CDR1 is MNHEY and CDR2 SVGAGI. The CDR3 consists of 14 residues. V shed 7 bases and J 7 bases; nucleotides not matched to a gene: 6. In nucleotides, the CDR3 is TGTGCCAGCACTTCCCTAGCGGGGGGAAATGAGCAGTTCTTC. It translates to CASTSLAGGNEQFF.

The chain carries TRBV3-1 (or the pseudogene TRBV3-2) and TRBJ1-2; weak D call: TRBD1 (5 bases). The CDR3 has 16 amino acids. The V and J ends lost 0 bases and 0 bases respectively, with 11 bases between them. The germline V gene has CDR1 LGHDT and CDR2 YNNKEL (reference sequence). The CDR3 sequence is CASSQDGAGTNYGYTF. The CDR3 nucleotides read TGTGCCAGCAGCCAAGATGGGGCGGGAACTAACTATGGCTACACCTTC.

The genes are TRBV3-1 (or the pseudogene TRBV3-2) and TRBJ1-4; TRBD1 might be the D (5 bases). Trimming stripped 9 bases from V and 5 bases from J, with 13 bases between. This CDR3 comprises 13 residues. CDR1 and CDR2 from the germline V gene are LGHDT and YNNKEL (reference sequence). Here the CDR3 reads CASTGWGNEKLFF. The CDR3 DNA follows: TGTGCCAGTACAGGTTGGGGAAATGAAAAACTGTTTTTT.

The V gene is TRBV7-2, the J gene TRBJ2-3; TRBD2 agrees at 9 bases. CDR1 is SGHTA, CDR2 FQGNSA, per germline. The CDR3 has 17 amino acids. The junction had 7 bases not matched to a gene; V was cut back by 1 base and J by 2 bases. The CDR3 sequence: CASSLVLAGGPTDTQYF. Written as DNA, the CDR3 is TGTGCCAGCAGCTTAGTATTGGCGGGGGGGCCCACAGATACGCAGTATTTT.

This clone was recorded a few times. This sequence joins TRBV5-1 and TRBJ2-7; D is unresolved. This CDR3 comprises 13 residues. CDR1 SGHRS and CDR2 YFSETQ come from the germline V gene. V was shortened by 0 bases and J by 5 bases, with 9 bases between the two germline ends. CDR3 nucleotides: TGCGCCAGCAGCTTGGATCAGGTTAACGAGCAGTACTTC. Its translation is CASSLDQVNEQYF.

The chain carries TRBV7-9 and TRBJ1-2, with 7 bases identical to TRBD1. Trimming at V came to 5 bases and at J to 3 bases, leaving 6 bases not matched to a gene. CDR1 and CDR2 (germline): SEHNR, FQNEAQ (reference sequence). The CDR3 runs 14 residues. CDR3 DNA sequence: TGTGCCAGCAGCCACCCGACAGGGTACTATGGCTACACCTTC. Protein sequence: CASSHPTGYYGYTF.

The V call is TRBV5-1, the J call TRBJ2-5; TRBD2 agrees at 8 bases. The CDR3 length is 15 residues. CDR1 and CDR2 (germline): SGHRS, YFSETQ. V dropped 2 bases and J dropped 5; count of bases not matched to a gene: 8. The CDR3 region is CASSFGSGGKETQYF. DNA for the CDR3: TGCGCCAGCAGCTTTGGAAGCGGGGGTAAGGAGACCCAGTACTTC.

The chain recombines TRBV15 with TRBJ2-1, with D hard to call. The CDR3 has 13 residues. V was pared by 3 bases and J by 10 bases, with 13 bases between. Germline loops: CDR1 LNHNV, CDR2 YYDKDF (reference sequence). The CDR3: CATSRPPVGEQFF. CDR3 nucleotides: TGTGCCACCAGCAGGCCCCCCGTCGGGGAGCAGTTCTTC.